This record concerns one TCR beta chain sequence. No antigen is known for it. The CDR3 length is 17 residues. Germline CDR1 reads SGHNT; CDR2 reads YENEEA. V gave up 5 bases and J gave up 5 bases, with 19 bases separating them. This sample was taken from a study of T cell repertoires in cytomegalovirus infection. Whole-study context: Public TCR beta signatures provided an indication of both CMV infection and a matching HLA type.

TCRdb reanalysed the reads using MiXCR and keeps one entry per CDR3 protein. The sample has tens of thousands of distinct CDR3 sequences, under 30% seen once. Whole-study findings and limits: The ex vivo response was dominated by HLA-C-restricted CMV-specific TCR beta clonotypes.

The V and J genes are TRBV11-3 and TRBJ1-6; tentative D call: TRBD1 (5 bases). The origin of this receptor is a human donor in good health (CMV status not recorded). Some clones in this sample may be carry-over from other donors' samples. The source was CD8+ T cells from cultured PBMCs, collected from culture after CMV antigen stimulation. In DNA form, the CDR3 reads TGTGCCAGCAGCATAGTTCGGGGGTCCGTCGATAATTCACCCCTCCACTTT. It specifies CASSIVRGSVDNSPLHF. The full variable domain, its missing parts supplied by reference TRBV11-3 and TRBJ1-6, is EAGVVQSPRYKIIEKKQPVAFWCNPISGHNTLYWYLQNLGQGPELLIRYENEEAVDDSQLPKDRFSAERLKGVDSTLKIQPAELGDSAVYLCASSIVRGSVDNSPLHFGNGTRLTVT.